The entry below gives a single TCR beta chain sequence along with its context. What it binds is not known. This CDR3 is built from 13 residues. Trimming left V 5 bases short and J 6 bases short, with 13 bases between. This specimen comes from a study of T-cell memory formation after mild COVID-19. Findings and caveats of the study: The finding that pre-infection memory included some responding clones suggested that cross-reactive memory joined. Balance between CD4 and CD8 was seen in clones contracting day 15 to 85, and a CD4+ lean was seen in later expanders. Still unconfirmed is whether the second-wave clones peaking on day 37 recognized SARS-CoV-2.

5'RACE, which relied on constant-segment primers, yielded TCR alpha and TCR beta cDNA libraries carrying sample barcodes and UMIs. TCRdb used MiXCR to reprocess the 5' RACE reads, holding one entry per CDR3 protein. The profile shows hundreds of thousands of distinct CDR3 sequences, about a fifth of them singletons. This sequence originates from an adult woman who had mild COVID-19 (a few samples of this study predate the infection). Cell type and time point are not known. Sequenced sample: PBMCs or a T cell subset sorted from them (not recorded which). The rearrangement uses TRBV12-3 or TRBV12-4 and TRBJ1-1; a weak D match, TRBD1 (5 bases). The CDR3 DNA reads TGTGCCAGCAGTAAGAGAGGGGTGGCTGAAGCTTTCTTT. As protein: CASSKRGVAEAFF.